The 20 T cell receptor beta chains reported below all come from one sample, sequenced in a study of shared clonotypes between healthy human individuals. Some clones are missing from TCRdb's copy, which holds only in-frame ones; the method was immunoSEQ multiplex PCR. Of about 2.1 million clones in the sample, roughly 93% were seen once. Cells designated naive CD8 were CD45RO-negative and were positively selected for CCR7, with terminally differentiated effector memory CD45RA+ cells excluded. Sequenced sample: naive CD8+ T cells from PBMCs. Receptors originate from a man between 18 and 29 years old in good health. Some clones in this sample may be carry-over from other donors' samples.

The V gene is TRBV28, the J gene TRBJ2-5; 8 nucleotides align to TRBD1. J was trimmed by 7 bases and V by 5 bases; bases with no gene match: 9. Looked up from germline, CDR1 is MDHEN and CDR2 is SYDVKM. The CDR3 spans 14 residues. This chain's CDR3 is CASSPTGEFGTQYF. CDR3 nucleotide sequence: TGTGCCAGCAGTCCGACAGGGGAATTTGGGACCCAGTACTTC.

The CDR3 coding sequence is TGCGCCAGCACGGGGCGGTTTAGCACAGATACGCAGTATTTT. It translates to CASTGRFSTDTQYF. This chain links TRBV10-2 with TRBJ2-3; either TRBD1 or TRBD2 may fit D (5 bases each). Germline assignment: CDR1 WSHSY and CDR2 SAAADI. Trimming stripped 7 bases from V and 0 bases from J, with 11 bases between. The CDR3 extends over 14 amino acids.

This sequence joins TRBV5-1 and TRBJ2-1; perhaps D is TRBD1 or TRBD2 (5 bases each). The CDR3 loop spans 15 amino acids. Looked up from germline, CDR1 is SGHRS and CDR2 is YFSETQ. Trimming took off 1 base at V and 3 bases at J, with 11 bases between the two ends. The CDR3 DNA is TGCGCCAGCAGCTTGCTCGGGACGGGCTACAATGAGCAGTTCTTC. This gives the protein CASSLLGTGYNEQFF. The whole variable domain, remainder taken from reference TRBV5-1 and TRBJ2-1, is KAGVTQTPRYLIKTRGQQVTLSCSPISGHRSVSWYQQTPGQGLQFLFEYFSETQRNKGNFPGRFSGRQFSNSRSEMNVSTLELGDSALYLCASSLLGTGYNEQFFGPGTRLTVL.

The chain carries TRBV4-3 and TRBJ1-1; no clear D gene. Between the trimmed V and J ends, which lost 0 bases and 0 bases, there was a span of 11 bases. The CDR3 covers 16 residues. Germline V gene lookup returns CDR1 LGHNA and CDR2 YSLEER. Written as DNA, the CDR3 is TGCGCCAGCAGCCAAGACGGACTTCCCCTGAACACTGAAGCTTTCTTT. As protein: CASSQDGLPLNTEAFF.

The V gene is TRBV14, the J gene TRBJ2-4; no firm D call. Germline CDR1 and CDR2: SGHDN and FVKESK. With 0 bases removed from V and 2 bases from J, the gap between germline ends came to 2 bases. This CDR3 has 13 residues. The CDR3 nucleotides read TGTGCCAGCAGCCAAGACACCAAAAACATTCAGTACTTC. Residues: CASSQDTKNIQYF.

The chain has TRBV6-5 and TRBJ1-1, with D possibly being TRBD1 (5 bases). The V and J ends lost 2 bases and 1 base respectively, with 14 bases between them. CDR1 is MNHEY and CDR2 is SVGAGI in the germline V gene. The CDR3 length is 16 residues. The CDR3 DNA reads as TGTGCCAGCAGTTACCGCCAGGGTGATTCGAACACTGAAGCTTTCTTT. Its translation is CASSYRQGDSNTEAFF.

The chain carries TRBV28 and TRBJ1-1; perhaps TRBD1 as D (6 bases). V shed 8 bases and J shed 0 bases, with 16 bases lying between them. Looked up from germline, CDR1 is MDHEN and CDR2 is SYDVKM. CDR3 length: 15 amino acids. CDR3 protein: CASAQGIDMNTEAFF. The CDR3 DNA is TGTGCCAGCGCACAGGGCATCGACATGAACACTGAAGCTTTCTTT.

DNA for the CDR3: TGTGCCAGCAGCTCGTGGGACAGGCGAAATTCCTACGAGCAGTACTTC. It yields the protein CASSSWDRRNSYEQYF. The V call is TRBV11-2, the J call TRBJ2-7, with 8 bases lining up with TRBD1. J was trimmed by 1 base and V by 4 bases; bases with no gene match: 9. CDR3 length: 16 amino acids. Germline V lookup: CDR1 SGHAT, CDR2 FQNNGV.

V is TRBV6-5 and J is TRBJ1-2, with 9 bases lining up with TRBD1. The CDR3 loop spans 15 amino acids. Losses at the gene ends were 5 bases for V and 7 bases for J; bases not matched to a gene: 11. From germline, CDR1 is MNHEY and CDR2 SVGAGI. For the CDR3, the DNA is TGTGCCAGCAGTCCCGAGGGGACAGGGTATCTTGGCTACACCTTC. Residues: CASSPEGTGYLGYTF.

CDR3 residues: CASSRAMGGYTF. The CDR3 DNA reads TGCGCCAGCAGCCGCGCTATGGGTGGCTACACCTTC. The chain recombines TRBV4-1 with TRBJ1-2; D is unclear. The ends were cut back, 4 bases at V and 7 bases at J, with 10 bases in the middle. The germline gives CDR1 MGHRA, CDR2 YSYEKL. This CDR3 comprises 12 residues.

The chain carries TRBV6-1 and TRBJ2-7; 7 nucleotides match TRBD1. The junction had 11 bases not matched to a gene; V was cut back by 2 bases and J by 4 bases. This CDR3 is 16 amino acids long. Germline V CDR1 and CDR2: MNHNS, SASEGT. The CDR3 loop reads CASSENPTGRMYEQYF. DNA for the CDR3: TGTGCCAGCAGTGAAAACCCGACAGGGAGAATGTACGAGCAGTACTTC.

This clone came up once. This chain connects TRBV27 to TRBJ1-1, with 7 bases that match TRBD1. The CDR3 loop spans 15 amino acids. Germline trimming cut 5 bases from V and 4 bases from J; bases unmatched to any gene: 10. From germline, CDR1 is MNHEY and CDR2 SMNVEV (reference sequence). CDR3 sequence: CASSQLDRDVTEAFF. In nucleotides, the CDR3 is TGTGCCAGCAGTCAACTCGACAGGGATGTCACTGAAGCTTTCTTT.

V and J are TRBV5-4 and TRBJ2-3; no reliable D call. Per the germline V gene, CDR1 is SGHNT and CDR2 is YYREEE (reference sequence). Between the trimmed V and J ends, which lost 0 bases and 0 bases, there was a span of 14 bases. The CDR3 has 17 residues. The CDR3 spells CASSLGDIARSTDTQYF. The CDR3 nucleotides are TGTGCCAGCAGCTTGGGGGATATTGCTCGGAGCACAGATACGCAGTATTTT.

This sequence joins TRBV7-9 and TRBJ1-5, with D unclear. V lost 6 bases and J lost 7, with 10 bases in between. CDR3 length: 12 residues. Germline loops: CDR1 SEHNR, CDR2 FQNEAQ (reference sequence). The CDR3 spells CASSYLGQPQHF. CDR3 DNA: TGTGCCAGCAGTTACCTGGGACAGCCCCAGCATTTT.

V gene TRBV11-2 combines with J gene TRBJ1-3; 7 bases fit TRBD1. This CDR3 comprises 14 residues. Germline V gene sequence: CDR1 SGHAT, CDR2 FQNNGV. V dropped 5 bases and J dropped 2; count of bases not matched to a gene: 3. The CDR3 here is CASSHTGAGNTIYF. In nucleotides, the CDR3 is TGTGCCAGCAGCCATACAGGGGCTGGAAACACCATATATTTT.

This clone appeared once. The rearrangement links TRBV7-9 to TRBJ2-7; 13 bases map to TRBD2. Per germline, CDR1 SEHNR and CDR2 FQNEAQ (reference sequence). With 5 bases clipped from V and 4 bases from J, the junction kept 5 bases outside the gene matches. The length of the CDR3 is 15 residues. CDR3 residues: CASSRTSGSQYEQYF. CDR3 DNA: TGTGCCAGCAGCCGGACTAGCGGGAGTCAGTACGAGCAGTACTTC.

This clone came up once. The rearrangement joins TRBV30 to TRBJ2-7, with 13 bases aligning to TRBD2. The J segment lost 0 bases and the V segment lost 1 base, leaving 21 bases of the junction unmatched. Germline V gene lookup returns CDR1 GTSNPN and CDR2 SVGIG (reference sequence). The CDR3 runs to 22 residues. The DNA of the CDR3 is TGTGCCTGGAGTGCCCCCAGGGGGCGCATCGGGACTAGCGGGACTAGCTCCTACGAGCAGTACTTC. It yields the protein CAWSAPRGRIGTSGTSSYEQYF. Combining the CDR3 with reference TRBV30 and TRBJ2-7 gives the whole variable domain SQTIHQWPATLVQPVGSPLSLECTVEGTSNPNLYWYRQAAGRGLQLLFYSVGIGQISSEVPQNLSASRPQDRQFILSSKKLLLSDSGFYLCAWSAPRGRIGTSGTSSYEQYFGPGTRLTVT.

The V and J genes are TRBV6-5 and TRBJ2-1; TRBD2 is a possible D gene (6 bases). CDR1 and CDR2 from the germline V gene are MNHEY and SVGAGI. Trimming took off 5 bases at V and 8 bases at J, with 19 bases between the two ends. The CDR3 is 15 residues long. The CDR3 DNA reads TGTGCCAGCAGTCCCGCCTCGACTAGTTGGGATGAGCAGTTCTTC. Amino acid sequence: CASSPASTSWDEQFF.

The gene calls are TRBV19 and TRBJ1-2; no clear D. The CDR3 has 10 amino acids. Germline-derived CDR1 and CDR2 are LNHDA and SQIVND (reference sequence). V dropped 5 bases and J dropped 8 bases, with 6 bases sitting between them. The DNA for the CDR3 is TGTGCCAGTAGTTCTCCGGGCTACACCTTC. Translating it yields CASSSPGYTF.

Of note for this clone: The junction shows a germline mismatch at one end, possibly a read error. The rearrangement joins TRBV7-6 to TRBJ2-1; D is unresolved. The germline CDR1 and CDR2 sequences are SGHVS and FNYEAQ. CDR3 size: 15 residues. CDR3 sequence reads: CANSLVSDSYNEQFF. Written as DNA, the CDR3 is TGTGCCAACAGCTTAGTCTCGGACTCCTACAATGAGCAGTTCTTC.